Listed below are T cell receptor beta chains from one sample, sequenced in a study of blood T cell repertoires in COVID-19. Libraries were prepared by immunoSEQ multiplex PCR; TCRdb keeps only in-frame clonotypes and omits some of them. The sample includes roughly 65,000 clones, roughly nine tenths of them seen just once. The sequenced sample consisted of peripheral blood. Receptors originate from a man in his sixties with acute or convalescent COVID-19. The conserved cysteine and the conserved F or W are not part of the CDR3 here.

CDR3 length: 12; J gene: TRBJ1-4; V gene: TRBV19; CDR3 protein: ASSIEGPREKLF
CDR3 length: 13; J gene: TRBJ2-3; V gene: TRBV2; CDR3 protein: ASGATSGSWDTQY
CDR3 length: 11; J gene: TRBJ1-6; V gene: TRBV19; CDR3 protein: ASKGRANSPLH
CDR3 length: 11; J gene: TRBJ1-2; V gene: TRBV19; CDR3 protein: ASSISDNYGYT
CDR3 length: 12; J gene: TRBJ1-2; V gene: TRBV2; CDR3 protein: ASRATGFKEGYT
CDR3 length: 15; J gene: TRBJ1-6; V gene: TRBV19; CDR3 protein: ASSKGRGEANKSPLH
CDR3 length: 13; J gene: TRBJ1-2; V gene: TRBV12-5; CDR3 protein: ASGLVPESNYGYT
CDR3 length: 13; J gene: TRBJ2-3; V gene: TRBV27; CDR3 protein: ASSFYRGGPDTQY
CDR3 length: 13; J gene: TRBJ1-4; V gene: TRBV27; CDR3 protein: ASSTPRALNEKLF
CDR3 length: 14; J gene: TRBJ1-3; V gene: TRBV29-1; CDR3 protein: SVGGGRDVSGNTIY
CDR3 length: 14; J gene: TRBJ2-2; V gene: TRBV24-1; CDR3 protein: ATSDQRQGTTGELF
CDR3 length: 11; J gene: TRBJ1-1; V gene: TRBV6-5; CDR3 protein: ASSPTRTGGAF
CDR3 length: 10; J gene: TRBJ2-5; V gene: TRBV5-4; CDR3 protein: ASSVAQETQY
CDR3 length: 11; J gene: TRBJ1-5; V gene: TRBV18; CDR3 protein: ASSPEFNQPQH
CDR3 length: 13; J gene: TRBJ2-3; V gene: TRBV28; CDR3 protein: ASSPQETSTDTQY
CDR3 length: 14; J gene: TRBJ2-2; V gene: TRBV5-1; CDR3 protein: ASSGPGQGLTGELF
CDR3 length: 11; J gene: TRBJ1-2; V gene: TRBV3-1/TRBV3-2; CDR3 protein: ASSQGAGGQYT
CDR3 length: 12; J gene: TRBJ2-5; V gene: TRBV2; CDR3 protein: ASSEEEYQETQY
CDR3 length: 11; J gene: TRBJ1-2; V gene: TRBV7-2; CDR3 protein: ASRRKIGYGYT
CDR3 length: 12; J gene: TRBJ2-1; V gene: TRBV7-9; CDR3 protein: ASSLGLAGGEQF
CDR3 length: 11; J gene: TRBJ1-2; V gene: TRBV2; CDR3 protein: AEKGALGYGYT
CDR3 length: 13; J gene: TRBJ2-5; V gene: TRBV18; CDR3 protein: ASSPSQVTQETQY
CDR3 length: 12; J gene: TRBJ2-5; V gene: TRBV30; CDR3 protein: AWSGTAWEETQY
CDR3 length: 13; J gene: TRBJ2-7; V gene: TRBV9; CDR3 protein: ASSVVAGGSYEQY
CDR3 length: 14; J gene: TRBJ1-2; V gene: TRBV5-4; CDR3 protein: ASSSPREGPNYGYT
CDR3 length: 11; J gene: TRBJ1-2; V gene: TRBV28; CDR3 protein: ASSRGYDYGYT
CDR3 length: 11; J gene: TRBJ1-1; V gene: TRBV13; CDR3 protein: ASNPSNRAEAF
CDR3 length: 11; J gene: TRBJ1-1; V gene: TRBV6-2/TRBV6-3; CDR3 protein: ASSSGGFSEAF
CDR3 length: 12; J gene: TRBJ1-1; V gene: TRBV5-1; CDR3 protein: ASSYGQGASEAF
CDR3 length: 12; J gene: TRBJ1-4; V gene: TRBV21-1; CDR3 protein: ASRSRVANEKLF
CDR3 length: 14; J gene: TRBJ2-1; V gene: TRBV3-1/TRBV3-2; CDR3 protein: ASSPRRVAENNEQF
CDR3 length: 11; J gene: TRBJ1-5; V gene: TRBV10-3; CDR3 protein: AISPQMDGAQH
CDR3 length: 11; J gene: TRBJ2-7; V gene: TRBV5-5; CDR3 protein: ASSLAATYEQY